This entry concerns a single T cell receptor (beta chain). Original methodology: Reference gene primers were amplified, and this amplification served to estimate nucleated cell counts. Only in-frame clones appear in the TCRdb table, and some are missing; sequencing was by immunoSEQ multiplex PCR. V, J and clone size reflect that table, while D and trimming were determined from the DNA. The sample shows 250,000 to 350,000 clones, 90% of them seen only once. These data come from a study of blood T cell repertoires in COVID-19. Study-wide background: Acute and convalescent COVID-19 specimens originated in the United States, Italy and Spain.

Per the germline V gene, CDR1 is MDHEN and CDR2 is SYDVKM. The CDR3 has 12 amino acids. V lost 7 bases to trimming and J lost 6 bases, with 10 bases between them. Adults between roughly 18 and 90 years of age took part from 24 US areas. Self-reported history from a screening survey and questionnaire set each donor's cohort. The source of this sequence is a woman younger than 35 with acute COVID-19. The J gene is TRBJ1-5, the V gene TRBV28; D remains ambiguous. The specimen sequenced was PBMCs or T cells enriched from blood (not recorded which). The CDR3 DNA reads TGTGCCAGCATTTCGCTAGGTCAGCCCCAGCATTTT. Its translation: CASISLGQPQHF.